This TCR beta chain was recovered during a study of CD8+ T cells in alopecia areata. Whole-study context: Dosing with tofacitinib proceeded for 6 to 18 months, followed by 6 months off drug. Study results and limitations: Tofacitinib significantly lowered scalp clonality and expanded CD8+ clones among the top 100. The study found higher clonality in lesional than normal scalp, especially in alopecia totalis/universalis.

Germline V gene lookup returns CDR1 SQVTM and CDR2 ANQGSEA. The CDR3 totals 13 residues. V was pared by 5 bases and J by 2 bases, with 5 bases of the junction left unmatched. Investigators isolated RNA and reverse transcribed it into cDNA to act as the sequencing template. Repertoires were generated with immunoSEQ multiplex PCR, while TCRdb's copy carries only in-frame clones and drops some. The sample shows around 120,000 clones, about 50% of them seen only once. Treatment defined: oral pan-JAK inhibitor, 5-10 mg twice daily. On this clone itself: Antigen unknown.

The receptor's source is a human donor with alopecia areata. This material consisted of CD4+ T cells sorted from blood, taken at week 4, from a patient treated with tofacitinib. This chain links TRBV29-1 with TRBJ2-5, with 7 bases identical to TRBD1. The CDR3 nucleotides are TGCAGCGTTATGGGACAGCTACAAGAGACCCAGTACTTC. It specifies CSVMGQLQETQYF.